This TCR beta chain was captured by sequencing in a study of cytomegalovirus exposure and HLA in healthy donors. Regarding the study as a whole: A later analysis linked around 17,000 TCR beta sequences to HLA alleles at 0.05 false discovery rate. With later analysis, a missense DCLRE1C variant became linked to TCR beta V- and J-gene trimming.

In the PCR, 60 Vbeta and 13 Jbeta primers were used. Method: immunoSEQ multiplex PCR; TCRdb's copy keeps in-frame clones and lacks some. This sample has 150,000 to 200,000 clones, with approximately 12% found just once. Concerning this clone itself: No antigen is known for it.

This CDR3 comprises 17 residues. The sequencing sample was made of PBMCs. The chain joins TRBV21-1 to TRBJ1-3; the table's D call, TRBD1, has no DNA check behind it. TRBV21-1 is labeled a pseudogene. The TCR originated in a man aged 50 to 59 in good health and CMV-seropositive. For the CDR3, the DNA is TGTGCCAGCAGCGACTGGACAGGGAGGAGTGCTGGAAACACCATATATTTT. It codes for CASSDWTGRSAGNTIYF.